This T cell receptor beta chain is drawn from a study of cytomegalovirus exposure and HLA in healthy donors. PCR used 60 Vbeta primers and 13 Jbeta primers. Data came from immunoSEQ multiplex PCR; TCRdb stores just in-frame clones and leaves some out. The sample yields around 160,000 clones, 60% to 85% seen once. Germline CDR1 SGHAT, CDR2 FQNNGV. The J segment lost 7 bases and the V segment lost 0 bases, leaving 6 bases of the junction unmatched. CDR3 length: 15 amino acids. These donors counted as nominally healthy when sampled, but unrecorded immune exposures were likely. What was sequenced was PBMCs. The chain carries TRBV11-2 and TRBJ1-5; 7 positions match TRBD1. This TCR was recovered from a male donor in good health and CMV-seropositive. The CDR3 reads CASSLDSSQGQPQHF. The CDR3 nucleotides read TGTGCCAGCAGCTTAGACTCCTCACAGGGGCAGCCCCAGCATTTT. Full variable domain (rest looked up from reference TRBV11-2 and TRBJ1-5): EAGVAQSPRYKIIEKRQSVAFWCNPISGHATLYWYQQILGQGPKLLIQFQNNGVVDDSQLPKDRFSAERLKGVDSTLKIQPAKLEDSAVYLCASSLDSSQGQPQHFGDGTRLSIL.